The source of this T cell receptor beta chain is a study of CD8+CD57+ T cells in acquired aplastic anemia. According to the study, genomic DNA was the template for TCR beta VDJ and CDR3 profiling. TCRdb re-derived calls from the reads in MiXCR, one entry per CDR3 protein. Here the sample spans 150,000 to 200,000 distinct CDR3 sequences, about 50% being singletons. CD8+CD57+ cell expansion had been shown by flow cytometry in patients chosen for sequencing. Each patient gave a blood sample that was collected before any therapy had been received. This clonotype was counted many times. Per germline, CDR1 MNHNS and CDR2 SASEGT. CDR3 length: 13 amino acids. J lost 8 bases, V lost 7 bases, and 3 bases had no gene match.

V is TRBV6-1 and J is TRBJ1-6, with TRBD1 identical over 9 bases. This sequence originates from a human donor with aplastic anemia. The material sequenced was sorted CD4+, CD8+, or CD8+CD57+ T cells (not recorded which) from PBMCs. The CDR3 loop reads CASKRDRDSPLHF. CDR3 sequence (DNA): TGTGCCAGCAAACGGGACAGGGATTCACCCCTCCACTTT.